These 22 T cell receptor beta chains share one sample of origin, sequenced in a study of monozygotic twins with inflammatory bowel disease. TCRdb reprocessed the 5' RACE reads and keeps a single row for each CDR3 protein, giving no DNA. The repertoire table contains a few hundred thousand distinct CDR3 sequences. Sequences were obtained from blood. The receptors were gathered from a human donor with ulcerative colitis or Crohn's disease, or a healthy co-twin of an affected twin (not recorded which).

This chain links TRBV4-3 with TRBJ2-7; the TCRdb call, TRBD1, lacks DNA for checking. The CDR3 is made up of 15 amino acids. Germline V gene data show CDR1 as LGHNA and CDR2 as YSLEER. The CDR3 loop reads CASSQVFTGGFEQYF.

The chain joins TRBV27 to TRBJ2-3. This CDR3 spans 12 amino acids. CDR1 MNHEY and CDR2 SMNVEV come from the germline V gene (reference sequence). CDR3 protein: CASGTSIDTQYF.

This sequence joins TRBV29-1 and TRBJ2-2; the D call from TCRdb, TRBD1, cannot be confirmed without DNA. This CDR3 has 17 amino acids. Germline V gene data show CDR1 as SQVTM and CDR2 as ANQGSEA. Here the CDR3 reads CSPIETPGQGASWELFF.

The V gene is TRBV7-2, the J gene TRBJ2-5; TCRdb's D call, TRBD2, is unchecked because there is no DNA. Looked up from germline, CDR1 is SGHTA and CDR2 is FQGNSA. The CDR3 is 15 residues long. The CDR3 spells CASNLAGPIQETQYF.

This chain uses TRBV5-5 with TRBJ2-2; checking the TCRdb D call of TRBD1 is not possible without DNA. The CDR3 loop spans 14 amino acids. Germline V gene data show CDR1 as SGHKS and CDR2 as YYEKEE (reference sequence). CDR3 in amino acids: CAGRRGRNTGELFF.

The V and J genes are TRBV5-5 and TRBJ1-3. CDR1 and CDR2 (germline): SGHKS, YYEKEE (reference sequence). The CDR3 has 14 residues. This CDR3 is CASRVEPSGNTIYF.

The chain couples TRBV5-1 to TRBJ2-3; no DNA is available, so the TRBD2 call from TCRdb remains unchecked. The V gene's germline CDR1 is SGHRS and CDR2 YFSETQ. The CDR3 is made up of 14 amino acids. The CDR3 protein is CASSLPGLSDTQYF.

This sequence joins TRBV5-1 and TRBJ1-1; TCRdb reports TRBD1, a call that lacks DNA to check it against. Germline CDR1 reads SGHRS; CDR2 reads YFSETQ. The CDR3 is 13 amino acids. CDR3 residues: CASGDSPNTEAFF.

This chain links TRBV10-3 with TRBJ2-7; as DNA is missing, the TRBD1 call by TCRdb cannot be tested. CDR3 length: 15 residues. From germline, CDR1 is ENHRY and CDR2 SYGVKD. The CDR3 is CAITPGGAGNYEQYF.

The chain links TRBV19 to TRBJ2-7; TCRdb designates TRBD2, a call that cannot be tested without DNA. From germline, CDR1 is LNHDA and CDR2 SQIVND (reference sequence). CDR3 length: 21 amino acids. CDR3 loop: CASREDEQTEKREASSYEQYF.

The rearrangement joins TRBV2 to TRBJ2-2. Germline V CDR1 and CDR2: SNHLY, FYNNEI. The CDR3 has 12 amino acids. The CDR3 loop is CASSEGSGELFF. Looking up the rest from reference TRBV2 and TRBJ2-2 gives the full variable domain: EPEVTQTPSHQVTQMGQEVILRCVPISNHLYFYWYRQILGQKVEFLVSFYNNEISEKSEIFDDQFSVERPDGSNFTLKIRSTKLEDSAMYFCASSEGSGELFFGEGSRLTVL.

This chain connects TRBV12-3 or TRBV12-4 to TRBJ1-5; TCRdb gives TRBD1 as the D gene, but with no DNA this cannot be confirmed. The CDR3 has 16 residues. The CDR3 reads CASSPGRAGGIQPQHF.

The CDR3 reads CSAPALATSSEQFF. The chain uses TRBV20-1 and TRBJ2-1; the TRBD2 assignment by TCRdb is unverifiable without DNA. The CDR3 has 14 residues. Germline V gene sequence: CDR1 DFQATT, CDR2 SNEGSKA (reference sequence).

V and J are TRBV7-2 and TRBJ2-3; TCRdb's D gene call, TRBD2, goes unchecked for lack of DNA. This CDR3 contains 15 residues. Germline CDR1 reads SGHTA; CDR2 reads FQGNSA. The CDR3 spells CAGSSGGRDADTQYF.

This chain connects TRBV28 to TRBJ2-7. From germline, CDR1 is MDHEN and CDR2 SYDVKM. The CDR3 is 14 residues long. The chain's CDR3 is CASSLGQELYEQYF.

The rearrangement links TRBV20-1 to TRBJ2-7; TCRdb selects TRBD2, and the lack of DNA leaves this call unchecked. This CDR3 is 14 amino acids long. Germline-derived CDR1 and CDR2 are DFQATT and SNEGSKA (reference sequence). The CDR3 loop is CSASLPQGNREQYF.

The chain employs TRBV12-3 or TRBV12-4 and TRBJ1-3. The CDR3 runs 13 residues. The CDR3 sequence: CASRGSSGNTIYF.

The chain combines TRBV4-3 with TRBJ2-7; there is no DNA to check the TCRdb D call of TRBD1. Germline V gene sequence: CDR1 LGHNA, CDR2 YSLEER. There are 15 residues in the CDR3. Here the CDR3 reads CASSHLGQGGYEQYF.

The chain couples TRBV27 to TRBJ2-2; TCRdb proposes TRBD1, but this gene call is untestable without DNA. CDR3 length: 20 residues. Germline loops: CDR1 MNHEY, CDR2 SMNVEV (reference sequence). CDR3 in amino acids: CASSLSTRGYAGVSTGELFF.

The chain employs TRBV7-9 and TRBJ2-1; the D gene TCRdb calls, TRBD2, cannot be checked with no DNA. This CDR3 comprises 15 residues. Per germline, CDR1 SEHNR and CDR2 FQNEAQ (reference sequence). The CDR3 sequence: CASSFLAGLYNEQFF.

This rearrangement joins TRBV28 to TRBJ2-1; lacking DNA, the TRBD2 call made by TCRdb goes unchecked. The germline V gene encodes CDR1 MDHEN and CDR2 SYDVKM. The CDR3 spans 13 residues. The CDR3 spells CASSFDGAGVKFF.

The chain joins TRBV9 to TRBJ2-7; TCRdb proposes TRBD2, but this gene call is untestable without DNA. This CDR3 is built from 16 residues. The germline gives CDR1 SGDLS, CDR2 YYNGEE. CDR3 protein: CASSGAQNLPPYEQYF.